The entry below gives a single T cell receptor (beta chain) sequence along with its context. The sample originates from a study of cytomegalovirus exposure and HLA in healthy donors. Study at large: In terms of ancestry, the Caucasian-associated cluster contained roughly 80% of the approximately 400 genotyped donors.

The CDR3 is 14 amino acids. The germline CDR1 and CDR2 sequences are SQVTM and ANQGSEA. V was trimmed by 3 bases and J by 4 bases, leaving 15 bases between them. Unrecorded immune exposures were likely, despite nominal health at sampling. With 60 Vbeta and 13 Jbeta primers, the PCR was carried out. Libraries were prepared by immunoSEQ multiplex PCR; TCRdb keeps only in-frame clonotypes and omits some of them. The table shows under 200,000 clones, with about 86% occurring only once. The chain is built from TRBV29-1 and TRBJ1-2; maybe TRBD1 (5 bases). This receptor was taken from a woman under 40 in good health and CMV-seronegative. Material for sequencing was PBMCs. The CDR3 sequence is CSVDDTWQGYGYTF. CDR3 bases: TGCAGCGTTGATGATACGTGGCAGGGCTATGGCTACACCTTC.